The TCR beta chain described here comes from a study of blood T cell repertoires in COVID-19. As for the study in general: The analysed material was cDNA or gDNA that came from T cells, B-cell-depleted T cells, or PBMCs.

The CDR3 extends over 14 amino acids. Trimming took off 9 bases at V and 5 bases at J, with 19 bases between the two ends. Per the germline V gene, CDR1 is SGHTA and CDR2 is FQGNSA. Authors' processing steps: Nucleated cell number was recorded as an estimate derived from reference gene primer amplification. Generated by immunoSEQ multiplex PCR, the TCRdb table keeps only in-frame clones and is missing some. V, J and clone size reflect that table, while D and trimming were determined from the DNA. The sample has about 59,000 clones, 65% to 90% seen once. Sequencing was done on a sample of peripheral blood. The TCR comes from a woman of 80 years or more with active or convalescent COVID-19. This chain connects TRBV7-2 to TRBJ1-1, with D possibly being TRBD1 (6 bases). CDR3 coding DNA: TGTGCCAGTGACCCAACAGGGTATCAGACTGAAGCTTTCTTT. The encoded protein is CASDPTGYQTEAFF.